This T cell receptor beta chain was recovered during a study of T-cell memory formation after mild COVID-19. The ends lost 0 bases at V and 4 bases at J; junction bases unmatched: 9. CDR1 is SEHNR and CDR2 is FQNEAQ in the germline V gene (reference sequence). This CDR3 contains 19 residues. In TCRdb, the 5' RACE reads were re-called with MiXCR into one record per CDR3 protein. The repertoire holds around 320,000 distinct CDR3 sequences, 13% to 15% seen once, with about 21% in the top ten. Sample: PBMCs or a T cell subset sorted from them (not recorded which). The chain uses TRBV7-9 and TRBJ2-3; TRBD2 agrees at 14 bases. This clonotype was sampled from a man aged 18 to 29 who had mild COVID-19 (a few samples of this study predate the infection). Cell type and time point are not known. The CDR3: CASSLAGTSGGRVADTQYF. CDR3 DNA: TGTGCCAGCAGCTTAGCCGGGACTAGCGGGGGCCGCGTCGCAGATACGCAGTATTTT. Full variable domain (remainder filled in from reference TRBV7-9 and TRBJ2-3): DTGVSQNPRHKITKRGQNVTFRCDPISEHNRLYWYRQTLGQGPEFLTYFQNEAQLEKSRLLSDRFSAERPKGSFSTLEIQRTEQGDSAMYLCASSLAGTSGGRVADTQYFGPGTRLTVL.